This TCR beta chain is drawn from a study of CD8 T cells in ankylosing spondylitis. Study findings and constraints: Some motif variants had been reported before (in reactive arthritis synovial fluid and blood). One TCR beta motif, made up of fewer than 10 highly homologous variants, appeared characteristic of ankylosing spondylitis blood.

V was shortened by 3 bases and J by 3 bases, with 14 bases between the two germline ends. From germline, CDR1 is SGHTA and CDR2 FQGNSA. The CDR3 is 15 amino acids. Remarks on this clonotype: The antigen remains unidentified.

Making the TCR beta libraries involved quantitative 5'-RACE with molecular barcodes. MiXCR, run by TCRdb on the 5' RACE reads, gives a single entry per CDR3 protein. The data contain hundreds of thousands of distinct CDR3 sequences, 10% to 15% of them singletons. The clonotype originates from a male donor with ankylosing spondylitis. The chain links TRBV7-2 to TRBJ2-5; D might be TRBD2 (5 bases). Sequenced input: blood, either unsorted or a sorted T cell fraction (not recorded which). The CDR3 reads CASSLSGIYKETQYF. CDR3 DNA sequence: TGTGCCAGCAGCTTGTCCGGGATATATAAAGAGACCCAGTACTTC.